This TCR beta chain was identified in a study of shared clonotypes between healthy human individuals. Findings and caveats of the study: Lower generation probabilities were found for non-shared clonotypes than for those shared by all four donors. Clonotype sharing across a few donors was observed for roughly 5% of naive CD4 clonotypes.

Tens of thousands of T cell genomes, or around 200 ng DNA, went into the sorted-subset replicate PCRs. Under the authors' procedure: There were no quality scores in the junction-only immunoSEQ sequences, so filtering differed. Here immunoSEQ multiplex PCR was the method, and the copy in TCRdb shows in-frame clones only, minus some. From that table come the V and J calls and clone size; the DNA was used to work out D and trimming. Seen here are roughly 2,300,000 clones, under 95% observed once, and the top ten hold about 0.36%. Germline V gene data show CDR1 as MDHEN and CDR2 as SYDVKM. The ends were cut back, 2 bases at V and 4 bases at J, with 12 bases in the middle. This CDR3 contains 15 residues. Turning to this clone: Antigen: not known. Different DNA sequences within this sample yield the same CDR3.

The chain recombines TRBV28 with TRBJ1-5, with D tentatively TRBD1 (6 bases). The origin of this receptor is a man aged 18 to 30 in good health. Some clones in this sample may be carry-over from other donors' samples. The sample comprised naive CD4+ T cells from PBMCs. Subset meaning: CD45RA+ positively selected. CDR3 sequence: CASSLRGQGNQPQHF. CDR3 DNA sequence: TGTGCCAGCAGTTTAAGGGGTCAGGGGAATCAGCCCCAGCATTTT.